What follows are 23 T cell receptor beta chains derived from one specimen sequenced in a study of OX40 agonist ivuxolimab in advanced cancers. Sequencing used immunoSEQ multiplex PCR; TCRdb keeps in-frame clones, though not all of them. Of 60,000 to 80,000 clones listed, 89% are singletons. Sequencing used CD4+ or CD8+ T cells sorted from blood, obtained in a trial of the OX40 agonist ivuxolimab. The receptors shown here come from an adult with an advanced solid tumor such as melanoma, head and neck, liver or kidney cancer.

This chain connects TRBV7-9 to TRBJ1-2, with 7 bases fitting TRBD1. This CDR3 comprises 13 residues. CDR1 is SEHNR and CDR2 is FQNEAQ in the germline V gene (reference sequence). Trimming took 10 bases from V and 3 from J; bases not matched to a gene: 8. CDR3 protein: CATATGTDYGYTF. The CDR3 region has the DNA TGTGCCACCGCGACAGGGACTGACTATGGCTACACCTTC.

This clone was detected a few times. The chain links TRBV18 to TRBJ1-1; the match to TRBD1 covers 7 bases. This CDR3 has 14 residues. V lost 5 bases, J lost 0 bases, and 3 bases stayed unmatched. Germline assignment: CDR1 KGHSH and CDR2 LQKENI. The CDR3 is CASSSDRLNTEAFF. The CDR3 nucleotides read TGTGCCAGCTCATCGGACAGGCTGAACACTGAAGCTTTCTTT.

The chain uses TRBV20-1 and TRBJ1-1; D not certain. Between the trimmed V and J ends, which lost 8 bases and 3 bases, there was a span of 10 bases. Germline V CDR1 and CDR2: DFQATT, SNEGSKA (reference sequence). CDR3 length: 11 residues. For the CDR3, the DNA is TGCAGTCCTATACTTTACACTGAAGCTTTCTTT. This codes for CSPILYTEAFF.

The CDR3 sequence: CASSRTGVGYEQYF. The CDR3 nucleotides read TGTGCCAGTTCTAGGACAGGGGTTGGTTACGAGCAGTACTTC. The chain uses TRBV19 and TRBJ2-7; 9 bases align to TRBD1. The CDR3 spans 14 residues. V gave up 8 bases and J gave up 4 bases; unmatched junction bases: 9. Germline-derived CDR1 and CDR2 are LNHDA and SQIVND (reference sequence). The whole variable domain, filled in from reference TRBV19 and TRBJ2-7, reads DGGITQSPKYLFRKEGQNVTLSCEQNLNHDAMYWYRQDPGQGLRLIYYSQIVNDFQKGDIAEGYSVSREKKESFPLTVTSAQKNPTAFYLCASSRTGVGYEQYFGPGTRLTVT.

In its sample, this clone was seen once. The chain has TRBV6-1 and TRBJ2-3; 8 nucleotides match TRBD1. The length of the CDR3 is 14 residues. With 2 bases clipped from V and 3 bases from J, the junction kept 1 base outside the gene matches. Per the germline V gene, CDR1 is MNHNS and CDR2 is SASEGT. CDR3 residues: CASSETGGTDTQYF. For the CDR3, the DNA is TGTGCCAGCAGTGAAACAGGGGGGACAGATACGCAGTATTTT.

The V and J genes are TRBV11-3 and TRBJ1-2; D possibly corresponds to TRBD1 (5 bases). The CDR3 totals 13 residues. The germline gives CDR1 SGHNT, CDR2 YENEEA. Trimming stripped 5 bases from V and 4 bases from J, with 11 bases between. As DNA, the CDR3 is TGTGCCAGCAGCGCAGGGAGGGGCTATGGCTACACCTTC. It codes for CASSAGRGYGYTF.

This chain links TRBV18 with TRBJ2-5; D perhaps matches TRBD1 (5 bases). The CDR3 consists of 14 residues. Trimming left V 6 bases short and J 2 bases short, with 13 bases between. Germline V gives CDR1 KGHSH, CDR2 LQKENI. The CDR3 DNA follows: TGTGCCAGCTCGCAAGGACACCAGCAAGAGACCCAGTACTTC. This codes for CASSQGHQQETQYF.

The chain combines TRBV5-5 with TRBJ2-1, with 14 bases that match TRBD2. Trimming took 5 bases from V and 7 from J; bases not matched to a gene: 8. Germline V gives CDR1 SGHKS, CDR2 YYEKEE (reference sequence). CDR3 length: 16 amino acids. DNA for the CDR3: TGTGCCAGCAGTCGACTAGCGGGGGGGCCTGAGAATGAGCAGTTCTTC. Its protein product is CASSRLAGGPENEQFF.

The chain employs TRBV11-2 and TRBJ1-3; D call uncertain. The ends were cut back, 7 bases at V and 0 bases at J, with 13 bases in the middle. Germline CDR1 and CDR2: SGHAT and FQNNGV. This CDR3 has 15 residues. The chain's CDR3 is CASKVGELSGNTIYF. CDR3 bases: TGTGCCAGCAAGGTCGGAGAACTCTCTGGAAACACCATATATTTT.

The rearrangement links TRBV4-1 to TRBJ2-7; D gene unclear. Germline V lookup: CDR1 MGHRA, CDR2 YSYEKL. V lost 1 base and J lost 5, with 9 bases in between. The CDR3 length is 13 residues. The CDR3 is CASSQVASHEQYF. CDR3 in DNA: TGCGCCAGCAGCCAAGTAGCTAGTCACGAGCAGTACTTC.

The chain has TRBV5-6 and TRBJ2-3, with 8 bases aligning to TRBD2. Germline assignment: CDR1 SGHDT and CDR2 YYEEEE. The CDR3 length is 15 residues. V shed 1 base and J 2 bases; nucleotides not matched to a gene: 3. The CDR3 region is CASSLRAGATDTQYF. DNA for the CDR3: TGTGCCAGCAGCTTGAGAGCGGGAGCCACAGATACGCAGTATTTT.

The chain combines TRBV5-1 with TRBJ2-3, with a weak D call TRBD2 (5 bases). Looked up from germline, CDR1 is SGHRS and CDR2 is YFSETQ. The CDR3 is 15 amino acids. Trimming left V 2 bases short and J 4 bases short, with 14 bases between. The CDR3 bases are TGCGCCAGCAGCTTCCTAGCAACCAACGCAGATACGCAGTATTTT. This gives the protein CASSFLATNADTQYF.

The V gene is TRBV6-5, the J gene TRBJ1-4; D not resolved. V lost 2 bases to trimming and J lost 12 bases, with 10 bases between them. This CDR3 region has 12 residues. Germline values: CDR1 MNHEY, CDR2 SVGAGI. The CDR3 bases are TGTGCCAGCAGTTACATCGGGCGGCAACTGTTTTTT. It specifies CASSYIGRQLFF.

The chain uses TRBV4-1 and TRBJ1-2, with D hard to call. The CDR3 spans 14 residues. Germline V CDR1 and CDR2: MGHRA, YSYEKL. The V end was cut by 2 bases, the J end by 4 bases, with 11 bases between. The CDR3 loop is CASSQTSLSYGYTF. As DNA, the CDR3 is TGCGCCAGCAGCCAAACAAGTCTTTCCTATGGCTACACCTTC.

V and J are TRBV5-8 and TRBJ2-7; 9 nucleotides agree with TRBD1. The junction had 11 bases not matched to a gene; V was cut back by 5 bases and J by 5 bases. Germline V gene lookup returns CDR1 SGHTS and CDR2 YDEGEE. CDR3 length: 15 amino acids. CDR3 in amino acids: CASRARDRDRNEQYF. In nucleotides, the CDR3 is TGTGCCAGCAGGGCCCGGGACAGGGATCGCAACGAGCAGTACTTC.

As regards this clone: This sample also contains other DNA sequences that code for the same CDR3. The chain has TRBV7-9 and TRBJ2-7, with D possibly being TRBD1 (6 bases). The CDR3 runs 14 residues. The germline V and J ends were trimmed by 5 bases and 1 base, with 12 bases remaining between them. CDR1 is SEHNR, CDR2 FQNEAQ, per germline (reference sequence). CDR3 in DNA: TGTGCCAGCAGCCCGCCGACAGGTTCCTACGAGCAGTACTTC. It translates to CASSPPTGSYEQYF.

The genes are TRBV13 and TRBJ1-4; no reliable D call. V was shortened by 4 bases and J by 3 bases, with 6 bases between the two germline ends. The CDR3 consists of 13 residues. Germline V lookup: CDR1 PRHDT, CDR2 FYEKMQ (reference sequence). The CDR3: CASSWESNEKLFF. DNA of the CDR3: TGTGCCAGCAGCTGGGAATCTAATGAAAAACTGTTTTTT.

In DNA form, the CDR3 reads TGCGCCAGCAGCGTGCAGACCGGCTTACAATCTAACTATGGCTACACCTTC. Protein sequence: CASSVQTGLQSNYGYTF. The chain carries TRBV5-1 and TRBJ1-2; D remains ambiguous. The CDR3 has 17 amino acids. From germline, CDR1 is SGHRS and CDR2 YFSETQ. V was pared by 4 bases and J by 0 bases, with 19 bases between.

The chain links TRBV5-1 to TRBJ1-5, with 9 nucleotides matching TRBD1. V lost 0 bases, J lost 9 bases, and 4 bases stayed unmatched. Per germline, CDR1 SGHRS and CDR2 YFSETQ. The CDR3 spans 14 residues. The CDR3 sequence is CASSLGQGDRPQHF. The CDR3 DNA reads TGCGCCAGCAGCTTGGGACAGGGGGATCGGCCCCAGCATTTT. Using reference TRBV5-1 and TRBJ1-5 for the parts outside the CDR3, the full variable domain is KAGVTQTPRYLIKTRGQQVTLSCSPISGHRSVSWYQQTPGQGLQFLFEYFSETQRNKGNFPGRFSGRQFSNSRSEMNVSTLELGDSALYLCASSLGQGDRPQHFGDGTRLSIL.

The chain is built from TRBV2 and TRBJ2-5; tentatively, D is TRBD2 (6 bases). Germline CDR1 and CDR2: SNHLY and FYNNEI. Trimming took off 0 bases at V and 2 bases at J, with 13 bases between the two ends. CDR3 length equals 16 residues. CDR3 nucleotides: TGTGCCAGCAGTGAAGCGCTTCACAGCGGGCAAGAGACCCAGTACTTC. Translating it yields CASSEALHSGQETQYF.

V usage is TRBV6-5 and J usage is TRBJ1-3; no definite D call. The length of the CDR3 is 16 residues. Germline CDR1 and CDR2: MNHEY and SVGAGI. Trimming stripped 3 bases from V and 0 bases from J, with 12 bases between. The CDR3 nucleotides are TGTGCCAGCAGTTATATAAGTGGGTTCTCTGGAAACACCATATATTTT. It is translated as CASSYISGFSGNTIYF.

V usage is TRBV28 and J usage is TRBJ1-2; D possibly corresponds to TRBD1 (6 bases). The ends were cut back, 6 bases at V and 4 bases at J, with 18 bases in the middle. This CDR3 comprises 15 residues. Germline assignment: CDR1 MDHEN and CDR2 SYDVKM. The CDR3 coding sequence is TGTGCCAGCAGGACCCCGGTGGGGGCTTCCTATGGCTACACCTTC. Translating it yields CASRTPVGASYGYTF.

The chain uses TRBV27 and TRBJ2-3; weak D call: TRBD1 (6 bases). Germline V gene lookup returns CDR1 MNHEY and CDR2 SMNVEV (reference sequence). V lost 8 bases and J 2 bases, leaving 14 bases between the germline ends. The CDR3 sequence is 14 residues long. This CDR3 is CASSRTAFTDTQYF. The CDR3 DNA reads TGTGCCAGCTCCCGGACAGCCTTCACAGATACGCAGTATTTT.